The source of this TCR beta chain is a study of identical twins. Overall study findings and caveats: Zero-insertion findings could be partly confounded by invariant cells (MAIT and iNKT cells).

Many counts were recorded for this clonotype. Its antigen is undetermined. One entry per CDR3 protein results from TCRdb running MiXCR on the 5' RACE reads. In the table there are 220,000 or so distinct CDR3 sequences, about 7% of which are singletons. V lost 4 bases to trimming and J lost 4 bases, with 14 bases between them. This CDR3 spans 14 amino acids. Germline CDR1 DFQATT, CDR2 SNEGSKA (reference sequence). These sequences were also reported in another study, on yellow fever vaccine responses in identical twins.

Sequencing used memory (CD45RO+) T cells sorted from blood. This chain connects TRBV20-1 to TRBJ1-3; D uncertain. This clonotype was obtained from a woman under 30 in good health. The chain's CDR3 is CSAKDPSGGNTIYF. The CDR3, as DNA: TGCAGTGCTAAGGACCCTTCGGGGGGAAACACCATATATTTT.